This TCR beta chain is drawn from a study of regulatory T cells in long-lasting Graves disease. Noted time point: newly diagnosed GD, antithyroid drugs for less than 3 months. From RNA extracted from PBMCs, the TCR library was made. This clonotype was recorded a few times. CDR1 is DFQATT and CDR2 is SNEGSKA in the germline V gene (reference sequence). This CDR3 region has 15 residues. Trimming removed 0 bases from V and 1 base from J, with 10 bases in between. Both iRepertoire HTBI primers and Arm-PCR of CDR3 regions were used to build the TCR beta libraries. TCRdb analysed the multiplex PCR reads with MiXCR anew, one entry per CDR3 protein. The sample lists hundreds of thousands of distinct CDR3 sequences; less than 20% were seen once. These data also featured in a second study, about T cells in Graves' hyperthyroidism and ophthalmopathy. That publication notes: Using the HTBI primer set, a first-round RT-PCR was run on the TCR CDR3.

This TCR came from a woman in her 30s with Graves disease. The rearrangement uses TRBV20-1 and TRBJ1-5; no clear D. The sample in question was peripheral blood mononuclear cells (PBMCs), obtained at new diagnosis, from a patient treated with antithyroid drugs. The CDR3 nucleotides are TGCAGTGCTAGAGATCGGAGGAAGAGCAATCAGCCCCAGCATTTT. The encoded protein is CSARDRRKSNQPQHF.